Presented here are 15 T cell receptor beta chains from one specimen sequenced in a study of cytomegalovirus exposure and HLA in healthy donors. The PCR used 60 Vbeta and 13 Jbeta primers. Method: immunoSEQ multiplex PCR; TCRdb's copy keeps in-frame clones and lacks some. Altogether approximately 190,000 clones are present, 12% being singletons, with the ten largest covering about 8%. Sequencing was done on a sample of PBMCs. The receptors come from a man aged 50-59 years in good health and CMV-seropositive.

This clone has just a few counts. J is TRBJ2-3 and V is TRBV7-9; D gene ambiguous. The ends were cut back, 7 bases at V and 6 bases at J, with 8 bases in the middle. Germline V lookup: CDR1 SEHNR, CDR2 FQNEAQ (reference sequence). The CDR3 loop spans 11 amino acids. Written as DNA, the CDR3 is TGTGCCAGCACCCGGTCGGATACGCAGTATTTT. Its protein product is CASTRSDTQYF.

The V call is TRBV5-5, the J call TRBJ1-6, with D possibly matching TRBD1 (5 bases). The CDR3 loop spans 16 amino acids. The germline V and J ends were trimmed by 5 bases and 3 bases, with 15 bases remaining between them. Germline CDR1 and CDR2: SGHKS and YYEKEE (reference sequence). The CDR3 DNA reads TGTGCCAGCAGTGGCGACAGAGCCGTCTATAATTCACCCCTCCACTTT. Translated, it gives CASSGDRAVYNSPLHF.

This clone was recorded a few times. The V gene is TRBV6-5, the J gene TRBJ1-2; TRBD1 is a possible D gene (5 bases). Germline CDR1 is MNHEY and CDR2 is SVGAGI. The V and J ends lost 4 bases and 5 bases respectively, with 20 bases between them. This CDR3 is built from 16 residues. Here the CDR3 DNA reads TGTGCCAGCAGTTCAACTATACAGGCCTCCGGGTATGGCTACACCTTC. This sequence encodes CASSSTIQASGYGYTF.

As DNA, the CDR3 is TGTGCCAGCAGTTACCAGGGACTAGAAGGCTCACCCCTCCACTTT. Translating gives CASSYQGLEGSPLHF. The V and J genes are TRBV6-5 and TRBJ1-6; D might be TRBD1 (5 bases). This CDR3 is 15 amino acids long. Germline V lookup: CDR1 MNHEY, CDR2 SVGAGI. V lost 2 bases and J lost 10, with 15 bases in between.

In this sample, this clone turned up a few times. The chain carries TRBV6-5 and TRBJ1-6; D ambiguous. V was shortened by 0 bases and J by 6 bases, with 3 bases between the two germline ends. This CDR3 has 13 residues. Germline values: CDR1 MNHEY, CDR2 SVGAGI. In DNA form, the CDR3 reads TGTGCCAGCAGTTACTCCCGTAATTCACCCCTCCACTTT. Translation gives CASSYSRNSPLHF.

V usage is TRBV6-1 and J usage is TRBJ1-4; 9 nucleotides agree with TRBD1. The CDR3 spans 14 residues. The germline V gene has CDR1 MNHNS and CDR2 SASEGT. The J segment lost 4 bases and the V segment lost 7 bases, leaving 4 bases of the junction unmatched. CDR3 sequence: CASTRTGDNEKLFF. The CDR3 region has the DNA TGTGCCAGCACCAGGACAGGGGATAATGAAAAACTGTTTTTT.

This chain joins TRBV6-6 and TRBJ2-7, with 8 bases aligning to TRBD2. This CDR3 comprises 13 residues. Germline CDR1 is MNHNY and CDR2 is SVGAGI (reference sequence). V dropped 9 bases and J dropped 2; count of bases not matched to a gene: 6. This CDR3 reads CARSGLATYEQYV. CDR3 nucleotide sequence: TGTGCCAGAAGTGGACTAGCCACCTACGAGCAGTACGTC.

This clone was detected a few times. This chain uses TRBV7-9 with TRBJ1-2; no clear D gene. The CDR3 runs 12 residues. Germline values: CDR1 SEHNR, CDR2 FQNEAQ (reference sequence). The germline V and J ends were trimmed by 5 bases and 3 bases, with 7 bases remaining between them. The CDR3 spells CASSRQDYGYTF. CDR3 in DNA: TGTGCCAGCAGCCGGCAGGACTATGGCTACACCTTC.

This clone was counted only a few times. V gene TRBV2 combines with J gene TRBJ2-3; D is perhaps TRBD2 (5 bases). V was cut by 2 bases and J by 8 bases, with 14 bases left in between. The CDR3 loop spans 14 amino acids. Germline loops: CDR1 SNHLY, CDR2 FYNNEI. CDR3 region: CASSENLGGGTQYF. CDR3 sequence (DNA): TGTGCCAGCAGTGAAAACCTCGGTGGAGGTACGCAGTATTTT.

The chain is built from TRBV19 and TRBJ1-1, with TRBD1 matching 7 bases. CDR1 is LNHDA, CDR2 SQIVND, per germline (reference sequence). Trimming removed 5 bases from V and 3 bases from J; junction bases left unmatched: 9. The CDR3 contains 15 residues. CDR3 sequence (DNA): TGTGCCAGTAGTGAGGGGGCTGGGGTTTACACTGAAGCTTTCTTT. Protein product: CASSEGAGVYTEAFF.

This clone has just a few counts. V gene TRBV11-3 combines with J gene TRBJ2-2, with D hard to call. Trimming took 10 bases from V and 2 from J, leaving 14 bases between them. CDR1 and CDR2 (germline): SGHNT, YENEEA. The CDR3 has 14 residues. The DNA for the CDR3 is TGTGCCACCGCCATGGGCCCTAACACCGGGGAGCTGTTTTTT. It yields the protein CATAMGPNTGELFF.

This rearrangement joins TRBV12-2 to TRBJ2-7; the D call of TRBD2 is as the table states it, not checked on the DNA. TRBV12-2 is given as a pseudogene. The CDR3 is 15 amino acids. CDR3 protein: CASRSLSGVAYEQYF. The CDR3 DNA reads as TGTGCAAGTCGCTCCCTTAGCGGGGTGGCCTACGAGCAGTACTTC.

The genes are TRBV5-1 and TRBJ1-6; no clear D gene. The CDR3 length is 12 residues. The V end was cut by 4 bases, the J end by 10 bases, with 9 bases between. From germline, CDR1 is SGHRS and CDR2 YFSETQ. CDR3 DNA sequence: TGCGCCAGCAGCCCGGCGGGATCACCCCTCCACTTT. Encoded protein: CASSPAGSPLHF.

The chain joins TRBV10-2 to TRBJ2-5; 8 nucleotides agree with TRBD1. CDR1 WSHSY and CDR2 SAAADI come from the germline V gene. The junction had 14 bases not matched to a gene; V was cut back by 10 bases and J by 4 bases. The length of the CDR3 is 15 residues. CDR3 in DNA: TGCGCCAAGATCTTTTCTGGGACAGGCGTAGAGACCCAGTACTTC. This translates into CAKIFSGTGVETQYF.

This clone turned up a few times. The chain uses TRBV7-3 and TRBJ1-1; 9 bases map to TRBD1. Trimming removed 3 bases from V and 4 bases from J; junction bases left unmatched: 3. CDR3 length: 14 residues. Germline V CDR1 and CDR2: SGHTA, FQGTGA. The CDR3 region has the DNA TGTGCCAGCAGCTTTGGACAGGGGATCACTGAAGCTTTCTTT. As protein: CASSFGQGITEAFF.